The text below deals with one T cell receptor beta chain. As yet, its antigen is unknown. This entry is derived from a study of cytomegalovirus exposure and HLA in healthy donors. Study-level results: A few CMV-associated chains proved CMV antigen-specific in vitro. It was assumed in the presence/absence analyses that sequencing depth was roughly uniform across donors. Looking again later, the authors saw that most CMV-associated TCR beta chains seemed HLA-restricted.

The V end was cut by 5 bases, the J end by 2 bases, with 9 bases between. Per the germline V gene, CDR1 is SEHNR and CDR2 is FQNEAQ (reference sequence). This CDR3 region has 13 residues. 13 Jbeta primers and 60 Vbeta primers were used for the PCR. Sequenced by immunoSEQ multiplex PCR; TCRdb stores in-frame clones only, minus some. In the table there are around 150,000 clones, around 80% of which are singletons. The donors were healthy bone marrow donors. The chain links TRBV7-9 to TRBJ1-1; D unresolved. Input material: PBMCs. The receptor was derived from a man between 35 and 55 years old in good health and CMV-seropositive. The CDR3 is CASSPTANTEAFF. CDR3 DNA: TGTGCCAGCAGCCCCACAGCAAACACTGAAGCTTTCTTT. The full variable domain, completed using reference TRBV7-9 and TRBJ1-1, is DTGVSQNPRHKITKRGQNVTFRCDPISEHNRLYWYRQTLGQGPEFLTYFQNEAQLEKSRLLSDRFSAERPKGSFSTLEIQRTEQGDSAMYLCASSPTANTEAFFGQGTRLTVV.